This is a list of T cell receptor beta chains from one sample in a study of blood T cells in healthy people across ages. Each CDR3 protein gets one entry after TCRdb re-called the 5' RACE reads with MiXCR. This table has 900,000 to 950,000 distinct CDR3 sequences, approximately 32% appearing once. The data were also submitted as part of a second study, on T cells of mothers and their children.

The sample was blood. The receptors here all came from a woman aged 40 to 50 in good health. CDR3s include the opening cysteine and the closing phenylalanine or tryptophan. The D gene is left open where the match is weak. A clone size is listed for some rows: how often the clone was seen (once, few, many), or a class if it is expanded.

v_gene	abundance	d_gene	j_gene	CDR3aa	CDR3nt
TRBV7-2	NA	NA	TRBJ2-3	CASSLGAETSTDTQYF	TGTGCCAGCAGCCTGGGGGCGGAAACTAGCACAGATACGCAGTATTTT
TRBV7-3	NA	NA	TRBJ2-1	CASSSPLYNEQFF	TGTGCCAGCAGCTCCCCTCTCTACAATGAGCAGTTCTTC
TRBV5-1	few	NA	TRBJ2-1	CASSSQGPGPFGQFF	TGCGCCAGCAGCTCCCAAGGGCCGGGACCTTTTGGGCAGTTCTTC
TRBV6-1	many	NA	TRBJ1-5	CASRDSTYRDTNQPQHF	TGTGCCAGCCGCGATTCAACTTACCGGGACACCAATCAGCCCCAGCATTTT
TRBV2	few	TRBD1	TRBJ1-2	CASSYPDRVGSIYGYTF	TGTGCCAGCAGTTACCCGGACAGGGTAGGATCCATTTATGGCTACACCTTC
TRBV7-2	NA	NA	TRBJ1-6	CASSLETLGLNSPLHF	TGTGCCAGCAGCTTAGAGACTTTGGGACTTAATTCACCCCTCCACTTT
TRBV27	few	NA	TRBJ2-3	CASSSFTFRLSIGASTDTQYF	TGTGCCAGCAGTTCCTTCACCTTCCGACTATCTATAGGGGCTAGCACAGATACGCAGTATTTT
TRBV5-5	few	NA	TRBJ1-4	CASSRSEEKLFF	TGTGCCAGCAGCCGGAGCGAGGAAAAACTGTTTTTT
TRBV5-1	NA	NA	TRBJ1-2	CASSRQGHEGYTF	TGCGCCAGCAGCCGCCAGGGGCATGAGGGCTACACCTTC
TRBV4-1	NA	NA	TRBJ2-7	CASSQVGVAYEQYF	TGCGCCAGCAGCCAAGTGGGGGTGGCCTACGAGCAGTACTTC
TRBV3-1	NA	NA	TRBJ2-5	CASSQDAMGAQETQYF	TGTGCCAGCAGCCAAGATGCAATGGGGGCCCAAGAGACCCAGTACTTC
TRBV29-1	few	NA	TRBJ1-1	CSVQRSGTEAFF	TGCAGCGTCCAGCGGAGTGGGACTGAAGCTTTCTTT
TRBV6-6	many	TRBD1	TRBJ2-7	CASSQRQGLYEQYF	TGTGCCAGCAGTCAACGACAGGGCCTCTACGAGCAGTACTTC
TRBV7-2	few	NA	TRBJ1-5	CASSLDGGARQPQHF	TGTGCCAGCAGCTTAGACGGGGGGGCTAGGCAGCCCCAGCATTTT
TRBV12-3/TRBV12-4	few	NA	TRBJ2-5	CASSFLGEAGETQYF	TGTGCCAGCAGTTTTCTCGGTGAAGCGGGAGAGACCCAGTACTTC
TRBV6-4	many	TRBD1	TRBJ2-3	CASRLQGGTDTQYF	TGTGCCAGCAGGCTACAGGGGGGCACAGATACGCAGTATTTT
TRBV28	NA	NA	TRBJ1-4	CASSRPGRGYNEKLFF	TGTGCCAGCAGTCGACCCGGCAGGGGATATAATGAAAAACTGTTTTTT
TRBV29-1	few	TRBD2	TRBJ2-1	CSVSMRGDNEQFF	TGCAGCGTTTCAATGCGGGGGGACAATGAGCAGTTCTTC
TRBV12-3/TRBV12-4	NA	NA	TRBJ1-5	CASSLWGYNQPQHF	TGTGCCAGCAGTTTGTGGGGGTACAATCAGCCCCAGCATTTT
TRBV29-1	many	NA	TRBJ2-5	CSVEGRTTMGTQYF	TGCAGCGTTGAGGGGCGGACGACAATGGGGACCCAGTACTTC
TRBV14	NA	TRBD2	TRBJ2-5	CASSQEPLFSRGEQYF	TGTGCCAGCAGCCAAGAACCCCTTTTTTCTCGGGGGGAGCAGTACTTC
TRBV20-1	many	NA	TRBJ1-1	CSATGRENTEAFF	TGCAGTGCTACCGGGAGGGAGAACACTGAAGCTTTCTTT
TRBV7-8	NA	NA	TRBJ2-2	CASSLDRPRNTGELFF	TGTGCCAGCAGCTTAGATCGGCCGCGGAACACCGGGGAGCTGTTTTTT
TRBV27	NA	NA	TRBJ2-7	CASSLYRGGYERYF	TGTGCCAGCAGTTTATACAGGGGGGGATACGAGCGGTACTTC
TRBV7-2	NA	NA	TRBJ1-3	CASSLTFDRLSGNTIYF	TGTGCCAGCAGCTTGACCTTCGATCGGCTCTCTGGAAACACCATATATTTT
TRBV2	NA	NA	TRBJ2-1	CASSEAPSPSNEQFF	TGTGCCAGCAGTGAAGCCCCTAGTCCCTCCAATGAGCAGTTCTTC
TRBV29-1	many	NA	TRBJ2-3	CSVEDGRGIPDTQYF	TGCAGCGTTGAAGATGGGAGGGGGATCCCCGATACGCAGTATTTT
TRBV7-8	NA	NA	TRBJ1-4	CASSLGRSGPNEKLFF	TGTGCCAGCAGCTTAGGTCGGTCGGGGCCGAATGAAAAACTGTTTTTT
TRBV19	few	NA	TRBJ1-1	CASSIFTEAFF	TGTGCCAGTAGTATATTTACTGAAGCTTTCTTT
TRBV27	NA	NA	TRBJ1-1	CASSFSRRTFF	TGTGCCAGCAGTTTCTCAAGAAGGACTTTCTTT
TRBV7-9	NA	NA	TRBJ2-5	CASSLSPGRGARETQYF	TGTGCCAGCAGCTTATCCCCGGGCCGGGGGGCGCGGGAGACCCAGTACTTC
TRBV12-3/TRBV12-4	many	TRBD2	TRBJ2-5	CASSQQRGEGETQYF	TGTGCCAGCAGCCAGCAGCGGGGGGAGGGAGAGACCCAGTACTTC
TRBV24-1	NA	NA	TRBJ2-1	CATSDSLIVNEQFF	TGTGCCACCAGTGATTCCTTGATTGTTAATGAGCAGTTCTTC
TRBV20-1	many	TRBD1	TRBJ2-1	CSAGTGSNEQFF	TGCAGTGCGGGGACAGGGAGCAATGAGCAGTTCTTC
TRBV18	few	TRBD1	TRBJ2-1	CASSPPGTGRGNEQFF	TGTGCCAGCTCACCACCGGGGACAGGGAGGGGCAATGAGCAGTTCTTC
TRBV27	many	TRBD2	TRBJ2-1	CASSVRGTSGAISSYNEQFF	TGTGCCAGCAGTGTCCGCGGGACTAGCGGGGCCATTAGCTCCTACAATGAGCAGTTCTTC
TRBV29-1	many	NA	TRBJ2-7	CSVHTSSYEQYF	TGCAGCGTCCACACAAGCTCCTACGAGCAGTACTTC
TRBV7-8	NA	NA	TRBJ1-5	CASSLGVLDPQHF	TGTGCCAGCAGCTTAGGAGTATTAGATCCCCAGCATTTT
TRBV5-1	many	NA	TRBJ2-6	CASSLAADGANVLTF	TGCGCCAGCAGCTTGGCGGCGGATGGGGCCAACGTCCTGACTTTC
TRBV28	NA	TRBD2	TRBJ2-3	CASSLSGLAGGSTDTQYF	TGTGCCAGCAGTTTATCGGGACTAGCGGGGGGGAGCACAGATACGCAGTATTTT
TRBV27	NA	NA	TRBJ1-2	CTSSLTAGTIYGYTF	TGTACCAGCAGTTTAACGGCCGGGACAATTTATGGCTACACCTTC
TRBV11-2	NA	TRBD1	TRBJ1-1	CASSPGTAGEAFF	TGTGCCAGCAGCCCCGGGACAGCGGGTGAAGCTTTCTTT
TRBV4-3	few	NA	TRBJ1-2	CASSQGKGTSYGYTF	TGCGCCAGCAGCCAAGGCAAGGGGACGAGCTATGGCTACACCTTC
TRBV19	NA	TRBD2	TRBJ2-3	CASNPGLAANTQYF	TGTGCCAGTAATCCTGGACTAGCGGCAAATACGCAGTATTTT
TRBV27	few	TRBD2	TRBJ2-1	CASAFRTSGGNEQFF	TGTGCCAGCGCCTTCAGGACTAGCGGCGGAAATGAGCAGTTCTTC
TRBV12-3/TRBV12-4	few	TRBD2	TRBJ2-4	CASSLSDAGGPTKNIQYF	TGTGCCAGCAGTTTAAGCGACGCGGGGGGGCCAACCAAAAACATTCAGTACTTC
TRBV27	few	TRBD1	TRBJ1-4	CASKDRDLFKEKLFF	TGTGCCAGCAAGGACAGGGACCTTTTTAAGGAAAAACTGTTTTTT
TRBV7-9	many	NA	TRBJ2-5	CASSNQLRAVYQETQYF	TGTGCCAGCAGCAACCAGCTTAGGGCCGTGTACCAAGAGACCCAGTACTTC
TRBV7-9	NA	NA	TRBJ1-1	CASSSTQDTEAFF	TGTGCCAGCAGCTCTACCCAGGACACTGAAGCTTTCTTT
TRBV4-1	NA	NA	TRBJ2-3	CASSQVLRGPSTDTQYF	TGCGCCAGCAGCCAAGTGTTACGGGGTCCTAGCACAGATACGCAGTATTTT
TRBV20-1	NA	TRBD2	TRBJ2-1	CSARDFSGGAYNEQFF	TGCAGTGCTAGAGATTTCAGCGGGGGCGCCTACAATGAGCAGTTCTTC
TRBV5-1	NA	NA	TRBJ2-1	CASSLDGTSSYNEQFF	TGCGCCAGCAGCTTGGATGGCACTAGCTCCTACAATGAGCAGTTCTTC
TRBV20-1	many	NA	TRBJ2-5	CSARDGGTPQETQYF	TGCAGTGCTAGAGATGGCGGGACACCTCAAGAGACCCAGTACTTC